This T cell receptor beta chain was recorded in a study of shared clonotypes between healthy human individuals. Study-wide background: Samples came from a couple of female and three male donors aged 18 to 49.

This CDR3 region has 16 residues. Note on this clone: The antigen remains undetermined.

Caucasian adults living in Nashville, Tennessee, provided all samples. Regarding the study as a whole: Naive subsets generally had larger estimated richness than memory subsets.

Using immunoSEQ multiplex PCR, the repertoire was profiled, and TCRdb retains in-frame clones only, with some absent. The sample includes more than 2 million clones, over 85% seen only once; the top ten take 0.13%. This TCR derives from a young man in good health. V usage is TRBV21-1 and J usage is TRBJ2-4; the listed D gene, TRBD1, was not tested against the DNA. TRBV21-1 represents a pseudogene. Material for sequencing was naive CD4+ T cells sorted from blood. Noted subset: CD45RA+ positively selected. CDR3 sequence (DNA): TGTGCCAGCAGCTCGAGGTGCAGGGAATTCAAAAACATTCAGTACTTC. Translation: CASSSRCREFKNIQYF.